This TCR beta chain was identified during a study of human T cells and chemical hapten exposure. TCRdb recomputed calls from the RACE reads with MiXCR, one row per CDR3 protein. The profile shows almost 35,000 distinct CDR3 sequences, under 13% of them singletons. Study-wide results and limits: TCRs at a frequency above 1 in 1000 stayed unchanged with DPC sensitization.

CDR1 and CDR2 (germline): MDHEN, SYDVKM. This CDR3 region has 15 residues. Germline trimming cut 7 bases from V and 8 bases from J; bases unmatched to any gene: 14. As to time point: pre-sensitization, week 0. As to treatment: therapeutic diphenylcyclopropenone sensitization with weekly scalp DPC. Whole blood, unfractionated, served as the material for total RNA extraction. Of note for this clonotype: Antigen unknown.

Material: whole blood, obtained in connection with sensitization to the hapten diphenylcyclopropenone (DPC). V and J are TRBV28 and TRBJ2-1; 7 bases align to TRBD2. This clonotype originated in a man between 50 and 59 years old with alopecia areata. Some clones in this sample may be carry-over from other donors' samples. CDR3 DNA: TGTGCCAGCACTCTAAGGGGAGGGCCTCTCTATGAGCAGTTCTTC. Its translation: CASTLRGGPLYEQFF.